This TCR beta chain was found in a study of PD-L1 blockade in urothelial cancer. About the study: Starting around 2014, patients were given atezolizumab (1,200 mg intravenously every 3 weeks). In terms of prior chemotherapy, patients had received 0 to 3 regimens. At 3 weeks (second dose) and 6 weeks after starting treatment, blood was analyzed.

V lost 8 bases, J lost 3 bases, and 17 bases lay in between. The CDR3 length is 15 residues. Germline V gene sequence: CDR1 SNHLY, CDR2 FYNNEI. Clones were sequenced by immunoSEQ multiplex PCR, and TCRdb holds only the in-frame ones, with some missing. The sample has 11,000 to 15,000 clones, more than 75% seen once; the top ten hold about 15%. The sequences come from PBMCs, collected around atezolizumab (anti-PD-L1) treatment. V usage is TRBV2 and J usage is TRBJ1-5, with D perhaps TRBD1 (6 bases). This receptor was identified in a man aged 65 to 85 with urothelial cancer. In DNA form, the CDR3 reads TGTGCCAGCGCCCTCGAGGACAGAGTCAATCAGCCCCAGCATTTT. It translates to CASALEDRVNQPQHF.